This T cell receptor beta chain was retrieved from a study of T-cell memory formation after mild COVID-19. Overall study context: The study found TCR clusters largely donor specific. Study outcomes and limitations: Pre-infection memory contained some responding clones, which suggested that cross-reactive memory had joined.

In TCRdb, the 5' RACE reads were re-called with MiXCR into one record per CDR3 protein. Counted here are around 300,000 distinct CDR3 sequences, about a sixth occurring once; the ten biggest clones make up 23%. This clonotype showed up many times. Its antigen is still unknown. This sequence was found in a man aged 18-30 years who had mild COVID-19 (a few samples of this study predate the infection). Cell type and time point are not known. The sample taken for sequencing was PBMCs or a T cell subset sorted from them (not recorded which).

The CDR3 DNA reads as TGTGCCAGCAAACGGGACAGCGGGACCCAGTACTTC. This encodes CASKRDSGTQYF. V and J are TRBV6-2 or TRBV6-3 and TRBJ2-5; 7 nucleotides match TRBD1. Losses at the gene ends were 7 bases for V and 7 bases for J; bases not matched to a gene: 6. This CDR3 has 12 residues. The germline V gene has CDR1 MNHEY and CDR2 SVGEGT.